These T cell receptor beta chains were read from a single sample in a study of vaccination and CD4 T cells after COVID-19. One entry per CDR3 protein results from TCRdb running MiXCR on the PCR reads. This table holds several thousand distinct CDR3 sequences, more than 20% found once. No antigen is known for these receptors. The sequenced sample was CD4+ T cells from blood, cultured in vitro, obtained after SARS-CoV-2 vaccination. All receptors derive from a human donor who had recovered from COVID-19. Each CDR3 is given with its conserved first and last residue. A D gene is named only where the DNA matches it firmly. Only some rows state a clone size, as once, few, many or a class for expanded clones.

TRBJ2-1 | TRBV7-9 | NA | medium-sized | TGTGCCAGCAGCTGGGGACGGTACAATGAGCAGTTCTTC | CASSWGRYNEQFF
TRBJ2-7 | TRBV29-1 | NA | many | TGCAGCGCCCTGGACTTGAATCGGAACGAGCAGTACTTC | CSALDLNRNEQYF
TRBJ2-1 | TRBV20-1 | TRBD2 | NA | TGCAGTGCTTCAGGGAGCGGGGGGGCCGGGGAGCAGTTCTTC | CSASGSGGAGEQFF
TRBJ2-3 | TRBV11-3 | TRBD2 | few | TGTGCCAGGCCGGGACTAGACGCAGATACGCAGTATTTT | CARPGLDADTQYF
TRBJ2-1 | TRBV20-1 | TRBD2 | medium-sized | TGCAGTGCCAAATCGGGGGGGGTGAACAATGAGCAGTTCTTC | CSAKSGGVNNEQFF
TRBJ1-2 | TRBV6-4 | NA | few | TGTGCCAGCAGTCCGAGCGGGACTGTCCTGTATGGCTACACCTTC | CASSPSGTVLYGYTF
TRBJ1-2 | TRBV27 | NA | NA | TGTGCCAGCAGTTTAGGCGGATGGGGCGCAGTGTATGGCTACACCTTC | CASSLGGWGAVYGYTF
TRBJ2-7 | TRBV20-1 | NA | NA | TGCAGTGCTTATATAGAAAACCACGAGCAGTACTTC | CSAYIENHEQYF
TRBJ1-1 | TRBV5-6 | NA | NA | TGTGCCAGCAGCTTGGCGCTGGGGGGCGCGGGAACTGAAGCTTTCTTT | CASSLALGGAGTEAFF
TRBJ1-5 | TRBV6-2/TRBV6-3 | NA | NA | TGTGCCAGCAGAGCCTCGGGGGAGGGCAATCAGCCCCAGCATTTT | CASRASGEGNQPQHF
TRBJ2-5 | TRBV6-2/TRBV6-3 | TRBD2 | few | TGTGCCAGTACAGCGGGGGGACTACTTCAAGAGACCCAGTACTTC | CASTAGGLLQETQYF
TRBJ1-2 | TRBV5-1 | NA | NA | TGCGCCAGCAGCCTCGTGAGGGCAGGGATACCAGTTGGCGGCTACACCTTC | CASSLVRAGIPVGGYTF
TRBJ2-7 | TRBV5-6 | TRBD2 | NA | TGTGCCAGCAGCTTGGAGGGGCGGGGGGGAACCTACGAGCAGTACTTC | CASSLEGRGGTYEQYF
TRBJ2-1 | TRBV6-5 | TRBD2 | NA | TGTGCCAGCAGTTCTCCTCTAGCGGGGACCTACAATGAGCAGTTCTTC | CASSSPLAGTYNEQFF
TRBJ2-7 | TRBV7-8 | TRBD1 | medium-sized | TGTGCCAGCAGCCTTGGGACAGGGTCCTACGAGCAGTACTTC | CASSLGTGSYEQYF
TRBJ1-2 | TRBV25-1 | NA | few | TGTGCCAGCAGTGCCACAGTCGTAGATGGCTACACCTTC | CASSATVVDGYTF
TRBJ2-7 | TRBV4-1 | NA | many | TGCGCCAGCAGCCAAGACCGGGTCTACTACGAGCAGTACTTC | CASSQDRVYYEQYF
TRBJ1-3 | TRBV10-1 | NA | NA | TGCGCCAGCAGTTCCAGGGGTATGGGAAACACCATATATTTT | CASSSRGMGNTIYF
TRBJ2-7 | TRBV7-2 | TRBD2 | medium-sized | TGTGCCAGCAGCTTAGTATGGGGGGGGACGGTCGAGCAGTACTTC | CASSLVWGGTVEQYF
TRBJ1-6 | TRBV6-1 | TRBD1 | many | TGTGCCAGCAGACAGACAGGGTTGGATTCACCCCTCCACTTT | CASRQTGLDSPLHF
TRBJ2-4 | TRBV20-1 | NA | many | TGCAGTCGGAGGGGGGCAGCAAACATTCAGTACTTC | CSRRGAANIQYF
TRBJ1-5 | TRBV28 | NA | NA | TGTGCCAGCAGTCCTCTCGGGACACGTACCAATCAGCCCCAGCATTTT | CASSPLGTRTNQPQHF
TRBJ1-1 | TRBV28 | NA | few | TGTGCCAGCAGTCCGAATATCGCTGGGCCAAAGAAAGAAGCTTTCTTT | CASSPNIAGPKKEAFF
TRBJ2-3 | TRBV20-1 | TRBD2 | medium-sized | TGCAGTGCTAGAGGAGCGGGGGGAGGGGATACGCAGTATTTT | CSARGAGGGDTQYF
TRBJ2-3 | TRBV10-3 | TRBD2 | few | TGTGCCATCAGTGAGTCTAAGACTAGCGGGGGGGACACAGATACGCAGTATTTT | CAISESKTSGGDTDTQYF
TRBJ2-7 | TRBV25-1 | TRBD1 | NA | TGTGCCAGCAGTGAATACGGGACAGGGCCCTACGAGCAGTACTTC | CASSEYGTGPYEQYF
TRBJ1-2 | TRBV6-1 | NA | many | TGTGCCAGCCAGAGGCCGGACCGAAGCTATGGCTACACCTTC | CASQRPDRSYGYTF
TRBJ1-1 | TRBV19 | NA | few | TGTGCCAGTAGTATTCCAGGGACCAACACTGAAGCTTTCTTT | CASSIPGTNTEAFF
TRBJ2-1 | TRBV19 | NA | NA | TGTGCCAGTAACAGGGGGGGTGCCTACAATGAGCAGTTCTTC | CASNRGGAYNEQFF
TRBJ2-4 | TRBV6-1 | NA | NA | TGTGCCAGCAGTGAATCGTGGGAAGCCAAAAACATTCAGTACTTC | CASSESWEAKNIQYF
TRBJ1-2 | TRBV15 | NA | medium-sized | TGTGCCACCAGCAGAGTGACAGGAGGTGGCTACACCTTC | CATSRVTGGGYTF
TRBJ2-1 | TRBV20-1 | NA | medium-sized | TGCAGTGCTAGAGATGGGACGCTTAATGAGCAGTTCTTC | CSARDGTLNEQFF
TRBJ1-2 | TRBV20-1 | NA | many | TGCAGTGCTAGATTAAATGGGGGCATTGGGTATGGCTACACCTTC | CSARLNGGIGYGYTF
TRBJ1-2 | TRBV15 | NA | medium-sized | TGTGCCACCAGCAGAGGTATAGGGGGTGGCGGCTACACCTTC | CATSRGIGGGGYTF
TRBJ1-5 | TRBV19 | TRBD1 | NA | TGTGCCAGTAGGGAGCGGGGACAGGGTTCCAATCAGCCCCAGCATTTT | CASRERGQGSNQPQHF
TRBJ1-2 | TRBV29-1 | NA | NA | TGCAGCGTTGGAGTGTCAGGCGCCTATGGCTACACCTTC | CSVGVSGAYGYTF
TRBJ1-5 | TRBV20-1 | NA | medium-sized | TGCAGTGCTTCCCTCAGGGTAGGTCTTGCTAGCAATCAGCCCCAGCATTTT | CSASLRVGLASNQPQHF
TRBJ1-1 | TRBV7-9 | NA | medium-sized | TGTGCCAGCAGCCGTTGGGGGGGCAACACTGAAGCTTTCTTT | CASSRWGGNTEAFF
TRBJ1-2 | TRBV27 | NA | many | TGTGCCAGCAGTTTGTGGCAGAACTATGGCTACACCTTC | CASSLWQNYGYTF
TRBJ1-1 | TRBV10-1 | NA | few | TGCGCCAGCAGCACCATGGGGAACACTGAAGCTTTCTTT | CASSTMGNTEAFF
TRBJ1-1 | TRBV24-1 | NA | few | TGTGCCACTTCCGACAGATACACTGAAGCTTTCTTT | CATSDRYTEAFF
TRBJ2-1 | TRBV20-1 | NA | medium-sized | TGCAGTGCTCGGGTGGGGGGGCCTAACAATGAGCAGTTCTTC | CSARVGGPNNEQFF
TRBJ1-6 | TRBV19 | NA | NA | TGTGCCAGTAGGAAGGGGATCTCACCCCTCCACTTT | CASRKGISPLHF
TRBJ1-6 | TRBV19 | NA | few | TGTGCCAGTAGTATAGTAAGGAGCTCCTATAATTCACCCCTCCACTTT | CASSIVRSSYNSPLHF
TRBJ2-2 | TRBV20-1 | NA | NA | TGCAGTGCTAGCAGCCGGGGGAGCGGCACCGGGGAGCTGTTTTTT | CSASSRGSGTGELFF
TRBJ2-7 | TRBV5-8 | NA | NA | TGTGCCAGCAGCTTGGAGTCAAGGACATTAATTACCTACGAGCAGTACTTC | CASSLESRTLITYEQYF
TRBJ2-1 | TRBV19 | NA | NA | TGTGCCAGTAGTGCAGGGACCGCCTTTGAGCAGTTCTTC | CASSAGTAFEQFF
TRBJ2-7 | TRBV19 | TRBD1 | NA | TGTGCCAGGGGGACAAAGGGACAGGGAGTTCCCTACGAGCAGTACTTC | CARGTKGQGVPYEQYF
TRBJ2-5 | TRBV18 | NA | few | TGTGCCAGCTCACCAGCCTCGTCGTTAGGGTATGAAGAGACCCAGTACTTC | CASSPASSLGYEETQYF
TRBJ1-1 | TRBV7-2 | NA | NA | TGTGCCAGCAGCGACCTATTGAACACTGAAGCTTTCTTT | CASSDLLNTEAFF
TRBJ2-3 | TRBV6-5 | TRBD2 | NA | TGTGCCAGCAGTTCCCTCCTACTAGCGGACACAGATACGCAGTATTTT | CASSSLLLADTDTQYF